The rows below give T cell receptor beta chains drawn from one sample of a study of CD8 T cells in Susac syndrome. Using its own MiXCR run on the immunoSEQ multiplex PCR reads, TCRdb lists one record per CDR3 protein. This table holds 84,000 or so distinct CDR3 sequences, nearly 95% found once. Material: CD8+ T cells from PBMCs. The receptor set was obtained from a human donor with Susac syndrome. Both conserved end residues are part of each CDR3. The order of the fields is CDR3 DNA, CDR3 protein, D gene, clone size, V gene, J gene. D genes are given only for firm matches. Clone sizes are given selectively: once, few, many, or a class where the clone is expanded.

TGTGCCACCAGCACTAGGACCTCCAGCAATCAGCCCCAGCATTTT,CATSTRTSSNQPQHF,-,-,TRBV15,TRBJ1-5
TGTGCCAGCAGCGGGACGGTGGCCGGTTTCTTC,CASSGTVAGFF,-,-,TRBV7-9,TRBJ2-1
TGTGCCAGCAGTGATCAAGTTCCCCCTAACTACGAGCAGTACTTC,CASSDQVPPNYEQYF,-,-,TRBV27,TRBJ2-7
TGTGCCAGCAGCCCGGACGGTTCCTACGAGCAGTACTTC,CASSPDGSYEQYF,-,few,TRBV13,TRBJ2-7
TGCAGTGCAATGAACCAGGGGGCGTCCGAAGATACGCAGTATTTT,CSAMNQGASEDTQYF,TRBD1,-,TRBV20-1,TRBJ2-3
TGTGCCAGCAGTGACGCGGACACCGGGGAGCTGTTTTTT,CASSDADTGELFF,-,-,TRBV6-4,TRBJ2-2
TGTGCCAGTAGTATCGCCGGCACTGAAGCTTTCTTT,CASSIAGTEAFF,-,-,TRBV19,TRBJ1-1
TGCAGTGCTGCCTTAGACCAAAACCCAGGGGAGCAGTACTTC,CSAALDQNPGEQYF,-,few,TRBV20-1,TRBJ2-7
TGTGCCAGCAGCTCCGGGACTACAAAAGAGACCCAGTACTTC,CASSSGTTKETQYF,TRBD2,-,TRBV7-9,TRBJ2-5
TGTGCCAGCAGCTCCCCCTTAGTACGGCAAGAGACCCAGTACTTC,CASSSPLVRQETQYF,-,-,TRBV7-9,TRBJ2-5
TGTGCCAGCGGGAGGGAGGGCACCGGGGAGCTGTTTTTT,CASGREGTGELFF,TRBD2,-,TRBV28,TRBJ2-2
TGTGCCAGCAGTTTTAGTGAACCGGAGACCCAGTACTTC,CASSFSEPETQYF,-,-,TRBV28,TRBJ2-5
TGTGCCAGCAGCTTTAGACAGGGGGCGAGTGGCTACACCTTC,CASSFRQGASGYTF,TRBD1,-,TRBV12-3/TRBV12-4,TRBJ1-2
TGTGCCAGCAGCTTAGGGCCGGAGCAAAATGAAAAACTGTTTTTT,CASSLGPEQNEKLFF,-,-,TRBV11-2,TRBJ1-4
TGTGCCAGCAGTCCCGGACAGGGGTCCTACAATGAGCAGTTCTTC,CASSPGQGSYNEQFF,TRBD1,few,TRBV5-4,TRBJ2-1
TGTGCCAGCAGTTACTTTCACGACCCATACTCCTACAATGAGCAGTTCTTC,CASSYFHDPYSYNEQFF,-,-,TRBV6-5,TRBJ2-1
TGCGCCAGCAGTCAGGGGACAGGGGAGTTCTACAATGAGCAGTTCTTC,CASSQGTGEFYNEQFF,TRBD1,-,TRBV23-1,TRBJ2-1
TGTGCCAGCAGCCCACGAGAGGATGAGAAGTTCTTC,CASSPREDEKFF,-,-,TRBV7-6,TRBJ2-1
TGTGCCAGCAGTTACTCGATGGGAAACTATGGCTACACCTTC,CASSYSMGNYGYTF,-,-,TRBV6-5,TRBJ1-2
TGTGCCACCAGAGACCGGGACTTTAGCACCGGGGAGCTGTTTTTT,CATRDRDFSTGELFF,-,-,TRBV15,TRBJ2-2
TGTGCCAGCAGTCCCCCGGGGGGCGCGGTTGAAGCTTTCTTT,CASSPPGGAVEAFF,-,-,TRBV12-3/TRBV12-4,TRBJ1-1
TGTGCCAGCAGTGCCTCAGGGATTTCAAACACCATATATTTT,CASSASGISNTIYF,-,-,TRBV28,TRBJ1-3
TGCGCCAGCAGCCCCGTCCAGGGGGACGACGAGCAGTACTTC,CASSPVQGDDEQYF,TRBD1,-,TRBV5-1,TRBJ2-7
TGTGCCAGCAGCTTATACGGGACAGGGGAAGAGACCCAGTACTTC,CASSLYGTGEETQYF,TRBD1,-,TRBV13,TRBJ2-5
TGTGCCTTCACCCCGACAGGGCGCGAGCAGTACTTC,CAFTPTGREQYF,TRBD1,-,TRBV30,TRBJ2-7
TGTGCCAGCACGACTAGCCCTTCCTACAATGAGCAGTTCTTC,CASTTSPSYNEQFF,TRBD2,-,TRBV2,TRBJ2-1
TGCAGTGGAGAAGATACGCAGTATTTT,CSGEDTQYF,-,-,TRBV20-1,TRBJ2-3
TGCAGTGTGGCAAGACCAGAAAATAGCAATCAGCCCCAGCATTTT,CSVARPENSNQPQHF,-,-,TRBV20-1,TRBJ1-5
TGTGCCACCAGTGAACAGGGGGAGAGTAGCAATCAGCCCCAGCATTTT,CATSEQGESSNQPQHF,TRBD1,-,TRBV24-1,TRBJ1-5
TGCAGTGCTAGAGACCTCGGACAGGGCGACTACGAGCAGTACTTC,CSARDLGQGDYEQYF,TRBD1,-,TRBV20-1,TRBJ2-7
TGTGCCAGCAGACCCGGACTAGCGGGAGACTACGAGCAGTACTTC,CASRPGLAGDYEQYF,TRBD2,-,TRBV28,TRBJ2-7
TGTGCCAGCTCACCATACCCACAGGGGGCGGAAGGCGATGAAAAACTGTTTTTT,CASSPYPQGAEGDEKLFF,TRBD1,-,TRBV18,TRBJ1-4
TGTGCCAGCAGCCTGTACCAAGAGACCCAGTACTTC,CASSLYQETQYF,-,-,TRBV27,TRBJ2-5
TGTGCCATCAGGGAGTTGGCAGGGTCAACCAATGAGCAGTTCTTC,CAIRELAGSTNEQFF,-,once,TRBV10-3,TRBJ2-1
TGTGCCAGCAGCCAAGAAGCGTGGACCTACGAGCAGTACTTC,CASSQEAWTYEQYF,-,-,TRBV3-1,TRBJ2-7